Each of the 14 T cell receptor beta chains below was sequenced from the same sample in a study of cytomegalovirus exposure and HLA in healthy donors. A multiplex PCR was run with 60 Vbeta primers and 13 Jbeta primers. Profiled with immunoSEQ multiplex PCR; TCRdb holds only in-frame clones, not every one. Of around 90,000 clones in the sample, 85% were seen once. Sequencing was carried out using PBMCs. These receptors were obtained from a middle-aged man in good health and CMV-seropositive.

The CDR3: CASSGRINQETQYF. In DNA form, the CDR3 reads TGCGCCAGCAGTGGGCGGATAAACCAAGAGACCCAGTACTTC. The rearrangement links TRBV10-2 to TRBJ2-5; D ambiguous. Per the germline V gene, CDR1 is WSHSY and CDR2 is SAAADI. Trimming took off 4 bases at V and 0 bases at J, with 9 bases between the two ends. The CDR3 length is 14 residues.

This chain connects TRBV28 to TRBJ2-7, with 8 bases lining up with TRBD2. With 6 bases clipped from V and 4 bases from J, the junction kept 8 bases outside the gene matches. Germline loops: CDR1 MDHEN, CDR2 SYDVKM. The CDR3 length is 14 residues. CDR3: CASRFPGLAYEQYF. CDR3 nucleotide sequence: TGTGCCAGCAGGTTTCCTGGACTAGCTTACGAGCAGTACTTC.

The chain uses TRBV2 and TRBJ2-3, with D unresolved. Trimming removed 8 bases from V and 1 base from J, with 7 bases in between. The CDR3 has 12 amino acids. The germline gives CDR1 SNHLY, CDR2 FYNNEI. In DNA form, the CDR3 reads TGTGCCAGCCGTCCGGGCACAGATACGCAGTATTTT. Amino acids: CASRPGTDTQYF.

The chain has TRBV28 and TRBJ1-2; D is unclear. Trimming shortened V by 6 bases and J by 5 bases, and 13 bases separated the two germline ends. The V gene's germline CDR1 is MDHEN and CDR2 SYDVKM. The CDR3 is 13 amino acids. The DNA of the CDR3 is TGTGCCAGCAGCATTCCCCCCGGGTATGGCTACACCTTC. This gives the protein CASSIPPGYGYTF.

V and J are TRBV5-4 and TRBJ2-5; TRBD2 aligns across 8 bases. Germline loops: CDR1 SGHNT, CDR2 YYREEE (reference sequence). There are 15 residues in the CDR3. The V segment lost 0 bases and the J segment 5 bases; nucleotides outside the gene matches: 6. The CDR3 protein is CASSLGAGGGETQYF. CDR3 bases: TGTGCCAGCAGCTTGGGGGCGGGAGGTGGGGAGACCCAGTACTTC. Full variable domain (rest looked up from reference TRBV5-4 and TRBJ2-5): ETGVTQSPTHLIKTRGQQVTLRCSSQSGHNTVSWYQQALGQGPQFIFQYYREEENGRGNFPPRFSGLQFPNYSSELNVNALELDDSALYLCASSLGAGGGETQYFGPGTRLLVL.

This clone was observed once. CDR3 bases: TGTGCCAGCAGCCTATTCAATGAGCAGTTCTTC. It encodes CASSLFNEQFF. The V call is TRBV6-1, the J call TRBJ2-1; D ambiguous. The V and J ends lost 6 bases and 6 bases respectively, with 6 bases between them. CDR1 is MNHNS, CDR2 SASEGT, per germline. The CDR3 totals 11 residues.

The chain carries TRBV19 and TRBJ1-6; maybe TRBD1 (5 bases). The CDR3 contains 16 residues. The ends were cut back, 0 bases at V and 4 bases at J, with 10 bases in the middle. The germline V gene has CDR1 LNHDA and CDR2 SQIVND (reference sequence). The CDR3 sequence: CASSIEAGKYNSPLHF. CDR3 sequence (DNA): TGTGCCAGTAGTATAGAGGCAGGGAAGTATAATTCACCCCTCCACTTT.

This clone has just one count. The CDR3 sequence is CASSHEDRGRVALHF. The CDR3 region has the DNA TGTGCCAGCAGCCACGAAGACAGGGGAAGGGTGGCCCTCCACTTT. V and J are TRBV4-2 and TRBJ1-6, with 8 positions matching TRBD1. CDR1 and CDR2 from the germline V gene are LGHNA and YNFKEQ. This CDR3 is built from 15 residues. Germline trimming cut 3 bases from V and 14 bases from J; bases unmatched to any gene: 12.

In its sample, this clone was seen a few times. V is TRBV6-6 and J is TRBJ1-5; D is unclear. CDR3 size: 12 residues. Trimming stripped 0 bases from V and 11 bases from J, with 8 bases between. Germline V gene sequence: CDR1 MNHNY, CDR2 SVGAGI (reference sequence). The CDR3 region is CASSYSAGTQHF. The DNA for the CDR3 is TGTGCCAGCAGTTACTCGGCGGGTACCCAGCATTTT.

The genes are TRBV19 and TRBJ2-7; tentative D call: TRBD1 (5 bases). Germline assignment: CDR1 LNHDA and CDR2 SQIVND (reference sequence). CDR3 length: 15 amino acids. Trimming left V 7 bases short and J 5 bases short, with 21 bases between. CDR3 region: CASTHPSKGMHEQYF. CDR3 nucleotide sequence: TGTGCCAGTACACACCCGTCGAAGGGGATGCACGAGCAGTACTTC.

The chain employs TRBV4-1 and TRBJ1-2; the D gene is possibly TRBD1 (5 bases). The CDR3 is made up of 16 amino acids. V gave up 0 bases and J gave up 1 base, with 12 bases separating them. Germline V gene sequence: CDR1 MGHRA, CDR2 YSYEKL. The CDR3 DNA reads TGCGCCAGCAGCCAAGATGATAGGGGTCTTAACTATGGCTACACCTTC. It is translated as CASSQDDRGLNYGYTF.

V is TRBV11-2 and J is TRBJ2-1; maybe TRBD2 (6 bases). Trimming pared 1 base from V and 5 bases from J, leaving 9 bases between. The CDR3 has 14 amino acids. The germline gives CDR1 SGHAT, CDR2 FQNNGV. CDR3 amino acids: CASSLGGLNNEQFF. The CDR3 nucleotides read TGTGCCAGCAGCTTAGGAGGACTAAACAATGAGCAGTTCTTC. Full variable domain (rest looked up from reference TRBV11-2 and TRBJ2-1): EAGVAQSPRYKIIEKRQSVAFWCNPISGHATLYWYQQILGQGPKLLIQFQNNGVVDDSQLPKDRFSAERLKGVDSTLKIQPAKLEDSAVYLCASSLGGLNNEQFFGPGTRLTVL.

The rearrangement joins TRBV15 to TRBJ2-2, with 10 positions matching TRBD1. Germline V gene sequence: CDR1 LNHNV, CDR2 YYDKDF (reference sequence). This CDR3 region has 16 residues. J lost 2 bases, V lost 3 bases, and 3 bases had no gene match. The CDR3 spells CATSRGTGANTGELFF. CDR3 DNA: TGTGCCACCAGCAGGGGGACAGGGGCCAACACCGGGGAGCTGTTTTTT.

The chain employs TRBV18 and TRBJ2-7; D is uncertain. This CDR3 is built from 12 residues. The germline V gene encodes CDR1 KGHSH and CDR2 LQKENI. Trimming took off 6 bases at V and 0 bases at J, with 6 bases between the two ends. The CDR3 sequence is CASSPSSYEQYF. The CDR3 nucleotides are TGTGCCAGCTCCCCCTCCTCCTACGAGCAGTACTTC.